Described below is a single TCR beta chain sequence and its context. The data belong to a study of control samples from healthy donors and cancer patients. Assay used: immunoSEQ multiplex PCR; TCRdb lists only in-frame clones, some missing. The sample holds some 79,000 clones; 93% are singletons and the top ten take around 1.3%. V was shortened by 3 bases and J by 0 bases, with 12 bases between the two germline ends. Germline loops: CDR1 ENHRY, CDR2 SYGVKD. This CDR3 is 16 amino acids long. This sequence originates from a woman aged 40 to 49 with lung cancer. Sequencing was done on a sample of PBMCs. The chain carries TRBV10-3 and TRBJ1-3, with D tentatively TRBD1 (5 bases). The CDR3 is CAISERQGNSGNTIYF. CDR3 in DNA: TGTGCCATCAGTGAACGTCAGGGTAACTCTGGAAACACCATATATTTT.